This TCR beta chain appears in the sequencing data of a study of beta chain features in type 1 diabetes. As for the study in general: Patients looked much like healthy donors when it came to age, gender and cell yields.

General observations from the study: Shorter TCRB CDR3s, moderately but significantly so, marked every one of the four CD4+ subsets in Type 1 diabetes patients. PCR might favor shorter templates, equally in patients and controls.

This clone was counted a few times. As yet, its antigen is unknown. It was via CD45RO/CCR7/CD25/CD127/CD95/CD27 that CD4+ naive, central memory, regulatory and stem cell-like memory cells were sorted. Trimming took off 1 base at V and 7 bases at J, with 20 bases between the two ends. This CDR3 is built from 15 residues. Germline assignment: CDR1 SQVTM and CDR2 ANQGSEA. Reverse transcribing all isolated RNA meant expressed TCRB transcripts were sequenced. The repertoire was sequenced with immunoSEQ multiplex PCR; TCRdb's copy has only in-frame clones and lacks some. The repertoire holds 500,000 to 850,000 clones, with about an eighth as singletons.

This sequence originates from a man younger than 30 with type 1 diabetes. Sequenced: naive CD4+ T cells from blood. The chain has TRBV29-1 and TRBJ2-7, with a tentative D call TRBD2 (6 bases). The chain's CDR3 is CSVEGDFFLRGEQYF. The CDR3, as DNA: TGCAGCGTTGAAGGGGACTTTTTCCTGAGGGGTGAGCAGTACTTC.